These 20 T cell receptor beta chains originate from one sample sequenced in a study of shared T cell receptors in the human thymus. The table came from immunoSEQ multiplex PCR; TCRdb's copy has only in-frame clones and leaves some out. This sample carries 63,000 or so clones, more than 90% of them seen once, and the ten largest clones take less than 0.04%. The sequencing input was thymocytes. These receptors all stem from a human donor.

The V gene is TRBV6-1, the J gene TRBJ1-1; D gene unclear. This CDR3 is built from 22 residues. In germline, CDR1 is MNHNS, CDR2 SASEGT. V lost 0 bases to trimming and J lost 3 bases, with 32 bases between them. CDR3 region: CASSEANPRTRNQPRPYTEAFF. The CDR3 bases are TGTGCCAGCAGTGAAGCAAATCCCCGGACCCGTAACCAGCCAAGGCCCTACACTGAAGCTTTCTTT.

The V call is TRBV15, the J call TRBJ2-5; D is ambiguous. V lost 1 base and J 4 bases, leaving 4 bases between the germline ends. This CDR3 has 12 amino acids. Germline V CDR1 and CDR2: LNHNV, YYDKDF (reference sequence). The CDR3 nucleotides are TGTGCCACCAGCAGAGTAGGAGAGACCCAGTACTTC. Protein: CATSRVGETQYF.

The J gene is TRBJ2-5, the V gene TRBV5-6; D not resolved. The V end was cut by 5 bases, the J end by 1 base, with 9 bases between. The CDR3 runs to 13 residues. CDR1 and CDR2 (germline): SGHDT, YYEEEE. CDR3 sequence reads: CASSRTAQETQYF. In nucleotides, the CDR3 is TGTGCCAGCAGTCGGACGGCCCAAGAGACCCAGTACTTC.

The chain has TRBV12-5 and TRBJ2-5, with 10 bases matching TRBD1. V was clipped by 1 base and J by 5 bases; unmatched bases: 7. The CDR3 loop spans 16 amino acids. From germline, CDR1 is LGHNT and CDR2 FRNRAP. In nucleotides, the CDR3 is TGTGCTAGTGGTTTGGCCCGGGACAGGGGCTGGGAGACCCAGTACTTC. It codes for CASGLARDRGWETQYF.

This chain links TRBV5-8 with TRBJ1-1; tentatively, D is TRBD1 (5 bases). Germline lookup yields CDR1 SGHTS and CDR2 YDEGEE. Deletions cut 4 bases from V and 0 bases from J, with 22 bases between. The CDR3 is 18 amino acids. This CDR3 is CASSETSGTPGMNTEAFF. The DNA for the CDR3 is TGTGCCAGCAGCGAGACTTCCGGGACGCCCGGGATGAACACTGAAGCTTTCTTT.

The chain joins TRBV27 to TRBJ1-4; D not resolved. The CDR3 length is 15 residues. The V gene's germline CDR1 is MNHEY and CDR2 SMNVEV (reference sequence). The germline V and J ends were trimmed by 4 bases and 4 bases, with 13 bases remaining between them. The CDR3 DNA sequence: TGTGCCAGCAGTTCCCTGACGGATAATAATGAAAAACTGTTTTTT. It codes for CASSSLTDNNEKLFF.

As for this clone: At one boundary the junction diverges from the germline segment, which might be a read error. The chain recombines TRBV10-1 with TRBJ1-4, with D unresolved. This CDR3 is built from 12 residues. Germline loops: CDR1 WNHNN, CDR2 SYGVQD (reference sequence). CDR3 amino acids: CASIEGCEKLFF. In DNA form, the CDR3 reads TGCGCCAGCATTGAGGGTTGTGAAAAACTGTTTTTT.

The genes are TRBV7-9 and TRBJ2-1; 11 nucleotides line up with TRBD2. From germline, CDR1 is SEHNR and CDR2 FQNEAQ (reference sequence). The CDR3 sequence is 14 residues long. Trimming at V came to 5 bases and at J to 5 bases, leaving 2 bases not matched to a gene. The CDR3 here is CASSPGLADNEQFF. In DNA, the CDR3 is TGTGCCAGCAGCCCGGGACTAGCGGACAATGAGCAGTTCTTC.

The rearrangement uses TRBV11-2 and TRBJ1-2; D not resolved. Trimming took off 9 bases at V and 4 bases at J, with 21 bases between the two ends. The CDR3 loop spans 15 amino acids. CDR1 is SGHAT, CDR2 FQNNGV, per germline. CDR3 in DNA: TGTGCCAGTCGGGCAGGCAACCCATTTGTCTATGGCTACACCTTC. This gives the protein CASRAGNPFVYGYTF.

The gene calls are TRBV27 and TRBJ1-5; TRBD1 is a possible D gene (5 bases). V lost 5 bases to trimming and J lost 7 bases, with 12 bases between them. This CDR3 has 13 amino acids. Germline V gene lookup returns CDR1 MNHEY and CDR2 SMNVEV (reference sequence). Here the CDR3 reads CASSPQGDQPQHF. The CDR3 coding sequence is TGTGCCAGCAGTCCTCAGGGAGACCAGCCCCAGCATTTT.

V is TRBV5-1 and J is TRBJ2-1, with D tentatively TRBD2 (5 bases). The CDR3 loop spans 13 amino acids. The germline gives CDR1 SGHRS, CDR2 YFSETQ. V was trimmed by 5 bases and J by 10 bases, leaving 16 bases between them. The CDR3 region is CASRSHSGSEQFF. The DNA for the CDR3 is TGCGCCAGCAGATCCCACTCTGGGAGCGAGCAGTTCTTC.

The chain recombines TRBV10-3 with TRBJ2-6, with TRBD2 matching over 9 bases. The CDR3 spans 17 residues. The V gene end was trimmed by 9 bases and the J gene end by 0 bases; junction bases not matched to a gene: 9. In germline, CDR1 is ENHRY, CDR2 SYGVKD. The CDR3 here is CAIAGGRQPSGANVLTF. In nucleotides, the CDR3 is TGTGCCATAGCGGGAGGCAGGCAACCCTCTGGGGCCAACGTCCTGACTTTC.

This rearrangement joins TRBV4-1 to TRBJ1-4; D is undetermined. CDR3 length: 13 residues. CDR1 is MGHRA and CDR2 is YSYEKL in the germline V gene. V was clipped by 1 base and J by 14 bases, with 14 bases between them. For the CDR3, the DNA is TGCGCCAGCAGCCAAGGGGAGGCTGTAGGTCTGTTTTTT. Protein product: CASSQGEAVGLFF.

This CDR3 is CASSHCGGGSNEQFF. The CDR3 region has the DNA TGTGCCAGCAGCCATTGTGGGGGGGGCTCCAATGAGCAGTTCTTC. The chain employs TRBV16 and TRBJ2-1; tentatively, D is TRBD2 (7 bases). With 3 bases removed from V and 6 bases from J, the gap between germline ends came to 15 bases. Germline V CDR1 and CDR2: KGHSY, FQNENV. CDR3 length: 15 amino acids.

The chain recombines TRBV9 with TRBJ2-1; no definite D call. Trimming took off 2 bases at V and 5 bases at J, with 8 bases between the two ends. The CDR3 has 13 amino acids. Per germline, CDR1 SGDLS and CDR2 YYNGEE. This CDR3 is CASSVHCDNEQFF. The CDR3 DNA reads TGTGCCAGCAGCGTTCATTGCGACAATGAGCAGTTCTTC.

The genes are TRBV27 and TRBJ1-2; 7 positions agree with TRBD1. The CDR3 is 16 residues long. The J segment lost 4 bases and the V segment lost 6 bases, leaving 14 bases of the junction unmatched. The germline gives CDR1 MNHEY, CDR2 SMNVEV (reference sequence). The CDR3 here is CASSDRTRDRPYGYTF. CDR3 coding DNA: TGTGCCAGCAGCGACCGAACTCGGGACAGACCCTATGGCTACACCTTC.

This chain links TRBV14 with TRBJ2-1; D unclear. CDR1 SGHDN and CDR2 FVKESK come from the germline V gene. Trimming left V 4 bases short and J 0 bases short, with 28 bases between. The CDR3 is 21 amino acids. The CDR3 DNA reads TGTGCCAGCAGCCCCGATTTATCAGCGAGAATATATTCGAGCTCCTACAATGAGCAGTTCTTC. The encoded protein is CASSPDLSARIYSSSYNEQFF.

The rearrangement links TRBV4-1 to TRBJ1-5; the D is unclear. Trimming removed 1 base at V and 2 bases at J, with 12 bases between. The CDR3 has 16 residues. Germline V lookup: CDR1 MGHRA, CDR2 YSYEKL. CDR3 in DNA: TGCGCCAGCAGCCAAGGCGAGGGTGTGGGCAATCAGCCCCAGCATTTT. Its translation is CASSQGEGVGNQPQHF.

The chain has TRBV7-2 and TRBJ2-5; 10 nucleotides match TRBD2. The germline V gene has CDR1 SGHTA and CDR2 FQGNSA. The CDR3 covers 15 residues. Trimming removed 4 bases from V and 7 bases from J; junction bases left unmatched: 9. The CDR3 region is CASSSIAGGRGTQYF. DNA for the CDR3: TGTGCCAGCAGCTCCATAGCGGGGGGCAGGGGGACCCAGTACTTC. The whole variable domain, filled in from reference TRBV7-2 and TRBJ2-5, reads GAGVSQSPSNKVTEKGKDVELRCDPISGHTALYWYRQSLGQGLEFLIYFQGNSAPDKSGLPSDRFSAERTGGSVSTLTIQRTQQEDSAVYLCASSSIAGGRGTQYFGPGTRLLVL.

The V and J genes are TRBV5-4 and TRBJ2-7; TRBD1 aligns across 7 bases. In germline, CDR1 is SGHNT, CDR2 YYREEE (reference sequence). The CDR3 length is 14 residues. V shed 0 bases, J shed 3 bases, and the junction held 3 bases outside the gene matches. DNA of the CDR3: TGTGCCAGCAGCTTGGAGGCAGGGGGCTACGAGCAGTACTTC. The encoded protein is CASSLEAGGYEQYF.